This T cell receptor beta chain was sequenced in a study of Graves' ophthalmopathy and Graves' hyperthyroidism. As for the study in general: Hyperthyroidism qualified as stable when ophthalmopathy did not develop within 18 months of follow-up.

Study-level findings and limits: Ophthalmopathy could be told apart from stable hyperthyroidism by a 13-signature model (about 90% sensitivity, approximately 81% specificity).

The CDR3 length is 14 residues. Trimming stripped 7 bases from V and 3 bases from J, with 14 bases between. Germline V gene sequence: CDR1 SGDLS, CDR2 YYNGEE. Amplification of TCR beta CDR3 regions used RNA transcripts. First-round RT-PCR employed HTBI primers, with a second-round multiplex PCR after it. TCRdb re-called the multiplex PCR reads with MiXCR, one entry per CDR3 protein. The sample lists around 1,200,000 distinct CDR3 sequences; 35% to 40% were seen once. Turning to this clonotype: As yet, its antigen is unknown.

Patients were left out if they had other autoimmune diseases, uncontrolled infections, pregnancy or lactation. Orbital computed tomography, together with clinical symptoms, serum thyroxine, TRAb and thyroid ultrasound, was used for diagnosis. The sample taken for sequencing was peripheral blood or thyroid tissue (not recorded which). The sequence came from an adult man with Graves' hyperthyroidism. V is TRBV9 and J is TRBJ2-1, with D hard to call. The CDR3 loop is CASLEVSSYNEQFF. The CDR3 DNA reads as TGTGCCAGCTTAGAGGTTAGCAGCTACAATGAGCAGTTCTTC.